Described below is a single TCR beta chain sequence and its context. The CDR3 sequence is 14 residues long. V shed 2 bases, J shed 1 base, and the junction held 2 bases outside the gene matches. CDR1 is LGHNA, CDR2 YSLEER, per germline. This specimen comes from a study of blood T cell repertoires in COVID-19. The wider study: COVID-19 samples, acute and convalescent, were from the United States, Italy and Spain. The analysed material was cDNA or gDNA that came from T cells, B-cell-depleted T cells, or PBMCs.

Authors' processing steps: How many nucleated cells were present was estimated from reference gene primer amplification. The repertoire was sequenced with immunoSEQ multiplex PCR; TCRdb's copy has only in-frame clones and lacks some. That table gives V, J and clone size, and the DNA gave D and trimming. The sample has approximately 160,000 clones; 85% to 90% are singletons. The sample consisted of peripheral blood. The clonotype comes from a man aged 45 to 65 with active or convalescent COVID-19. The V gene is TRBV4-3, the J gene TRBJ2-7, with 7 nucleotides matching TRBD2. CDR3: CASSQIGRSYEQYF. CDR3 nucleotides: TGCGCCAGCAGCCAAATCGGGAGGTCCTACGAGCAGTACTTC.